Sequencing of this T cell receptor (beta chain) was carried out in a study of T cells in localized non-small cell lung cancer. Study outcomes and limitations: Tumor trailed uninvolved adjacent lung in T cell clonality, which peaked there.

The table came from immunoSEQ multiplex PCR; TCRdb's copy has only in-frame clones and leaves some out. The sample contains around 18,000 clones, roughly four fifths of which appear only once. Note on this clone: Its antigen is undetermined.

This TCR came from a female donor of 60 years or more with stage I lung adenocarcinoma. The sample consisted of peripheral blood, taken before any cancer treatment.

The CDR3 bases are TGTGCCAGCAGTTACTCCAGGGAAACCTACGAGCAGTACTTC. It specifies CASSYSRETYEQYF. J is TRBJ2-7 and V is TRBV6-5, with TRBD1 as a possible D gene (5 bases). The CDR3 loop spans 14 amino acids. The V end was cut by 0 bases, the J end by 2 bases, with 8 bases between. Per germline, CDR1 MNHEY and CDR2 SVGAGI.